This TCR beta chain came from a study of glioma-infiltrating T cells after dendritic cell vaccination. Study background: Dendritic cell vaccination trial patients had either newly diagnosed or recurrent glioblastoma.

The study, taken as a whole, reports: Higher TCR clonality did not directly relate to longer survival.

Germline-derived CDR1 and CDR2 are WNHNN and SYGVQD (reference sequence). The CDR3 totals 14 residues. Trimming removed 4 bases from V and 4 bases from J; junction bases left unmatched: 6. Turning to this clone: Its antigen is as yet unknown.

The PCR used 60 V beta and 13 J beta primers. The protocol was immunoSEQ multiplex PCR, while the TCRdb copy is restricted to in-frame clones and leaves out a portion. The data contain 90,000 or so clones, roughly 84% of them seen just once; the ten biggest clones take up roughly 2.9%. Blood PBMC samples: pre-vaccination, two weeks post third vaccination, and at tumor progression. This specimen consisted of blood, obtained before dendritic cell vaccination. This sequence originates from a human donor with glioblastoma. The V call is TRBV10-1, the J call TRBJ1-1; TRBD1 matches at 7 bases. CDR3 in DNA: TGCGCCAGCAGTGCCCGACAGGGCGGCACTGAAGCTTTCTTT. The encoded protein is CASSARQGGTEAFF.